This is a list of T cell receptor beta chains from one sample in a study of tumor-infiltrating lymphocytes in primary liver carcinoma. TCRdb processed the multiplex PCR reads anew with MiXCR; each CDR3 protein has one entry. Among about 200,000 distinct CDR3 sequences listed, less than 70% were seen once. The sequencing sample was made of peripheral blood. The origin of the receptors is a woman aged 55 to 70 with primary liver carcinoma and hepatitis B virus infection. The CDR3 runs from the conserved cysteine through the conserved F or W. A D gene is named only where the DNA matches it firmly.

TRBV4-1	TRBJ1-6	-	CASSQGRPYSPLHF
TRBV11-2	TRBJ1-6	-	CASSIGAALYNSPLHF
TRBV24-1	TRBJ2-1	-	CATSVPSPGAYNEQFF
TRBV14	TRBJ2-1	-	CASSQVAHGEQFF
TRBV4-1	TRBJ1-5	-	CASSPLSNQPQHF
TRBV11-2	TRBJ2-7	-	CANILELFYEQYF
TRBV11-2	TRBJ2-3	TRBD2	CASSTPTSGPVGTQYF
TRBV11-1	TRBJ2-2	-	CASSMNINTGELFF
TRBV11-2	TRBJ2-7	TRBD2	CASSLDWASLAGPYWQYF
TRBV28	TRBJ2-1	-	CASSLPHEQFF
TRBV5-1	TRBJ1-1	-	CASSPGWGKNTEAFF
TRBV29-1	TRBJ2-3	-	CSVLPGSTDMQYF
TRBV28	TRBJ1-2	-	CASAKGTYGYSF
TRBV6-1	TRBJ2-3	TRBD2	CASSDGLAGGPYTQYF
TRBV29-1	TRBJ1-2	-	CSVEDEQGQYGYTF
TRBV12-3/TRBV12-4	TRBJ2-3	-	CASSLGRGIRLDTQYF
TRBV6-1	TRBJ2-7	TRBD2	CASHGGGYRGLAGGDGDEQYF